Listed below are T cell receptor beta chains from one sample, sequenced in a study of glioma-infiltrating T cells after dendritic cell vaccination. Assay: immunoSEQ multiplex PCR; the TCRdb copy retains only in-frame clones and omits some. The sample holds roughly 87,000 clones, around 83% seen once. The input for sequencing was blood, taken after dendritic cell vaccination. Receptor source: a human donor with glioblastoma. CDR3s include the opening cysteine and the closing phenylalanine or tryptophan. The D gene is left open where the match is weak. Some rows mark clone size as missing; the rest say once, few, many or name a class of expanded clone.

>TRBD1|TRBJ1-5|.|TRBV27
TGTGCCAGCAGCTTTGGCGGCAGGGGGGATCAGCCCCAGCATTTT
CASSFGGRGDQPQHF
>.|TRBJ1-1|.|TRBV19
TGTGCCAGTAGTGGGGGCAGTAGCAGGAACACTGAAGCTTTCTTT
CASSGGSSRNTEAFF
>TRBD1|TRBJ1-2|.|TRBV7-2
TGTGCCAGCGGCACCGGGACAGGTTATGGCTACACCTTC
CASGTGTGYGYTF
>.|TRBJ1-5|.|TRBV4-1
TGCGCCAGCAGCCAAGTAGGGGATAGCAATCAGCCCCAGCATTTT
CASSQVGDSNQPQHF
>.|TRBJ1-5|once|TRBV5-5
TGTGCCAGCAGCTTGGGGCCGGACAGCTATGTTCAGCCCCAGCATTTT
CASSLGPDSYVQPQHF
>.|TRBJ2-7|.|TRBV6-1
TGTGCCAGCAGCAGGGATTTCGACGAGCAGTACTTC
CASSRDFDEQYF
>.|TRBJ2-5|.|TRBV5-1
TGCGCCAGCAGTCTTACAGTTCAAGAGACCCAGTACTTC
CASSLTVQETQYF
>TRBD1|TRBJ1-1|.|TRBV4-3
TGCGCCAGCAGCCAAGCGTCCAACGACAGGGACACTGAAGCTTTCTTT
CASSQASNDRDTEAFF
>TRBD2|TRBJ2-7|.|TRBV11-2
TGTGCCAGCAGTTTAGCGGGTGAGGCCTACGAGCAGTACTTC
CASSLAGEAYEQYF
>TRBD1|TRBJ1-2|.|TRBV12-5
TGTGCTAGTGGCTTGCTACAGGGGGCGCATGGCTACACCTTC
CASGLLQGAHGYTF
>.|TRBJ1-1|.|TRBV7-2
TGTGCCAGCAGCTTAACCGGGACACCGAACACTGAAGCTTTCTTT
CASSLTGTPNTEAFF
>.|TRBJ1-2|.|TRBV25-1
TGTGCCAGCAGTGATCTTTATGGCTACACCTTC
CASSDLYGYTF
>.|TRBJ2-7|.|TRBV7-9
TGTGCCAGCAGCCAAACTCAGGCAAGTTCCTACGAGCAGTACTTC
CASSQTQASSYEQYF
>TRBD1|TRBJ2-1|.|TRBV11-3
TGTGCCAGCAGCCGGGACAGGGAGGATGAGCAGTTCTTC
CASSRDREDEQFF
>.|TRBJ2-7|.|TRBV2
TGTGCCAGCAGTGTTAGTGGGCTCGAGCAGTACTTC
CASSVSGLEQYF
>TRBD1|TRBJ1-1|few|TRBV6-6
TGTGCCAGCAGTTCCGGACAGGGGGCCACTGAAGCTTTCTTT
CASSSGQGATEAFF
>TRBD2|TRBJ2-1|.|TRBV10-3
TGTGCCATCAGTGGTCTGGGTACTAGCGCCTACAATGAGCAGTTCTTC
CAISGLGTSAYNEQFF
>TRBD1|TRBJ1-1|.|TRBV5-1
TGCGCCAGCAGCTTGGTGTCTGGGACAGGGAACACTGAAGCTTTCTTT
CASSLVSGTGNTEAFF
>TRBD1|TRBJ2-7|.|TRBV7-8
TGTGCCAGCAGCCCGCGGACAGGGACCTCCTACGAGCAGTACTTC
CASSPRTGTSYEQYF
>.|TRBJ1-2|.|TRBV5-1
TGCGCCAGCAGCTGGGGCGAAGGGGGCTACACCTTC
CASSWGEGGYTF
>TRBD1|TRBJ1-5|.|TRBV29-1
TGCAGCGTTGGATCAGGGGGCGCAGGGCAGCCCCAGCATTTT
CSVGSGGAGQPQHF
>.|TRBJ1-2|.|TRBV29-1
TGCAGCGTTGAAGAGGGGCGATATGGCTACACCTTC
CSVEEGRYGYTF
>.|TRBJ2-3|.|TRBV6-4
TGTGCCAGCAGTACCCTCTTCCTCTTTATAGCGCAGTATTTT
CASSTLFLFIAQYF
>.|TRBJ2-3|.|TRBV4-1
TGCGCCAGCAGCCTACCTAACTCAGATACGCAGTATTTT
CASSLPNSDTQYF
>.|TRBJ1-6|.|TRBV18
TGTGCCAGCTCACCACGGCGGGGAGGCGATTCACCCCTCCACTTT
CASSPRRGGDSPLHF
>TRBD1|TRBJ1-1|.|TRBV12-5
TGTGCTAGTGGTCCTGCGGGACAGGGAAGCACTGAAGCTTTCTTT
CASGPAGQGSTEAFF
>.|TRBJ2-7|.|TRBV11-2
TGTGCCAGCTCCCTAGCCCGGGGAACCCCCGGGGACGAGCAGTACTTC
CASSLARGTPGDEQYF
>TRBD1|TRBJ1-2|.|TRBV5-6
TGTGCCAGCAGCTTGGAGGGGGGACAGTGGGGCTACACCTTC
CASSLEGGQWGYTF
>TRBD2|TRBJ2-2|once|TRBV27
TGTGCCAGCAGTTTCAAGCGGGACTCAACCGGGGAGCTGTTTTTT
CASSFKRDSTGELFF
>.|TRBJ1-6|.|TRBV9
TGTGCCAGCAGCGTGGGAGGGACAAATTCACCCCTCCACTTT
CASSVGGTNSPLHF
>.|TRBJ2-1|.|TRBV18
TGTGCCAGCTCACCAGCAGGGGCCTACAATGAGCAGTTCTTC
CASSPAGAYNEQFF
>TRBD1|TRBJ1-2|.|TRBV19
TGTGCCAGTAGGGGATCTGGAAAACAGGGGGGAAATGGCTACACCTTC
CASRGSGKQGGNGYTF
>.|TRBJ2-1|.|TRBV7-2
TGTGCCAGCAGCCCCGGGAATGAGCAGTTCTTC
CASSPGNEQFF
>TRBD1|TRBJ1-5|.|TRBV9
TGTGCCAGCAGCGGAGGGGACAGGTTGGAGGATCAGCCCCAGCATTTT
CASSGGDRLEDQPQHF
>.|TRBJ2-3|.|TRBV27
TGTGCCAGCAGTTTAATCAGGGTTTCAAGCACAGATACGCAGTATTTT
CASSLIRVSSTDTQYF
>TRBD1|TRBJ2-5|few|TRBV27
TGTGCCAGCAGACAAAAGGACAGGGTGGGGACCCAGTACTTC
CASRQKDRVGTQYF
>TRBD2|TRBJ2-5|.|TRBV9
TGTGCCAGCAGCGTAGCGGGGGGACAAGAGACCCAGTACTTC
CASSVAGGQETQYF
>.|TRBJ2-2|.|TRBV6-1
TGTGCCAGCAGTCCATCCCAGGGCACCGGGGAGCTGTTTTTT
CASSPSQGTGELFF
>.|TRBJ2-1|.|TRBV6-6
TGTGCCAGCAGTTCCTCGGTTGGGCCCTACAATGAGCAGTTCTTC
CASSSSVGPYNEQFF
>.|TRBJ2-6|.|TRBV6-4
TGTGCCAGCAGTGACACGCGTACTGGGGCCAACGTCCTGACTTTC
CASSDTRTGANVLTF
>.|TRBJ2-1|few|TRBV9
TGTGCCAGCAGCCCACCACGCAGAGGACAGTCAGTTTTGGAGCAGTTCTTC
CASSPPRRGQSVLEQFF
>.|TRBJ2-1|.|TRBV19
TGTGCCAGTAGTAGGTCTGATCAGGGCTTCTCCTACAATGAGCAGTTCTTC
CASSRSDQGFSYNEQFF
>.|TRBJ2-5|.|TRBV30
TGTGCCTGGACTAGGGGCTCAGTGGTTGGAGAGACCCAGTACTTC
CAWTRGSVVGETQYF
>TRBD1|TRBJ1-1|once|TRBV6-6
TGTGCCAGCAGTCCCGGGACAGGGAACACTGAAGCTTTCTTT
CASSPGTGNTEAFF